Presented here are 18 T cell receptor beta chains from one specimen sequenced in a study of cytomegalovirus exposure and HLA in healthy donors. A multiplex PCR was run with 60 Vbeta primers and 13 Jbeta primers. TCRdb's table, derived via immunoSEQ multiplex PCR, lists solely in-frame clones and lacks some. Here the sample spans about 120,000 clones, 82% being singletons. The sample comprised PBMCs. These receptors originate from a male donor in good health and CMV-seropositive.

The chain combines TRBV9 with TRBJ1-4; weak D call: TRBD1 (6 bases). Trimming pared 0 bases from V and 3 bases from J, leaving 15 bases between. CDR1 is SGDLS, CDR2 YYNGEE, per germline. This CDR3 is built from 17 residues. The CDR3 is CASSVVGGLGPNEKLFF. CDR3 coding DNA: TGTGCCAGCAGCGTAGTCGGGGGGCTGGGCCCTAATGAAAAACTGTTTTTT.

V and J are TRBV18 and TRBJ1-5, with a weak D call TRBD1 (6 bases). Trimming stripped 5 bases from V and 2 bases from J, with 13 bases between. This CDR3 contains 15 residues. CDR1 is KGHSH, CDR2 LQKENI, per germline. CDR3 residues: CASSRSGAGNQPQHF. DNA of the CDR3: TGTGCCAGCTCAAGGTCAGGGGCGGGCAATCAGCCCCAGCATTTT. Filled out from reference TRBV18 and TRBJ1-5, the complete variable domain reads NAGVMQNPRHLVRRRGQEARLRCSPMKGHSHVYWYRQLPEEGLKFMVYLQKENIIDESGMPKERFSAEFPKEGPSILRIQQVVRGDSAAYFCASSRSGAGNQPQHFGDGTRLSIL.

The gene calls are TRBV10-3 and TRBJ1-4, with D unclear. Trimming stripped 3 bases from V and 4 bases from J, with 9 bases between. CDR3 length: 14 residues. Per germline, CDR1 ENHRY and CDR2 SYGVKD. DNA of the CDR3: TGTGCCATCAGTGATGGGCAGGATAATGAAAAACTGTTTTTT. As protein: CAISDGQDNEKLFF.

This clone was counted only a few times. Other DNA sequences in this sample translate to the same CDR3. The chain joins TRBV4-2 to TRBJ2-3; 11 bases line up with TRBD1. Germline values: CDR1 LGHNA, CDR2 YNFKEQ. The CDR3 is 16 amino acids. V was pared by 0 bases and J by 2 bases, with 1 base of the junction left unmatched. This CDR3 reads CASSQDGQGATDTQYF. DNA for the CDR3: TGTGCCAGCAGCCAAGACGGACAGGGGGCCACAGATACGCAGTATTTT.

The chain links TRBV6-6 to TRBJ2-5; 11 bases are a match to TRBD1. The J call may not be correct, given that the DNA end is closer to TRBJ2-7. The length of the CDR3 is 13 residues. The germline gives CDR1 MNHNY, CDR2 SVGAGI (reference sequence). CDR3 amino acids: CASSHGTGGEQYF. In DNA form, the CDR3 reads TGTGCCAGCAGTCACGGGACAGGGGGCGAGCAGTACTTC.

In its sample, this clone was seen once. Germline and junction disagree at one end, which may indicate a read error. This rearrangement joins TRBV11-2 to TRBJ2-7; 10 bases fit TRBD1. The V gene's germline CDR1 is SGHAT and CDR2 FQNNGV. This CDR3 has 17 residues. Here the CDR3 reads CASSVDRGRESGYEQYF. CDR3 sequence (DNA): TGTGCCAGCAGCGTAGACAGGGGGCGCGAATCTGGCTACGAGCAGTACTTC.

A single count supports this clone. The chain links TRBV7-3 to TRBJ1-2, with a weak D call TRBD1 (6 bases). The CDR3 is 15 amino acids. CDR1 SGHTA and CDR2 FQGTGA come from the germline V gene. Deletions cut 5 bases from V and 0 bases from J, with 13 bases between. This CDR3 reads CASSLTGPPNYGYTF. The CDR3 DNA reads TGTGCCAGCAGCCTTACAGGGCCCCCTAACTATGGCTACACCTTC.

This rearrangement joins TRBV6-6 to TRBJ1-5; D unclear. Trimming removed 0 bases at V and 1 base at J, with 4 bases between. The CDR3 sequence is 14 residues long. CDR1 is MNHNY, CDR2 SVGAGI, per germline (reference sequence). The CDR3 nucleotides are TGTGCCAGCAGTTACTCTCAAAGCAATCAGCCCCAGCATTTT. Its protein product is CASSYSQSNQPQHF.

J is TRBJ2-2 and V is TRBV5-1; D remains unclear. Trimming left V 0 bases short and J 3 bases short, with 6 bases between. The CDR3 is made up of 14 amino acids. Per germline, CDR1 SGHRS and CDR2 YFSETQ. This chain's CDR3 is CASSLEADTGELFF. CDR3 nucleotides: TGCGCCAGCAGCTTGGAGGCGGACACCGGGGAGCTGTTTTTT.

The chain combines TRBV7-2 with TRBJ2-1; 9 bases fit TRBD1. Germline CDR1 and CDR2: SGHTA and FQGNSA. V trimming: 5 bases; J trimming: 4 bases; junction bases outside the gene matches: 6. The CDR3 extends over 15 amino acids. The CDR3 DNA follows: TGTGCCAGCAGCCGTACAGGGGGCGGATACAATGAGCAGTTCTTC. Residues: CASSRTGGGYNEQFF.

This chain joins TRBV2 and TRBJ1-2; 8 nucleotides match TRBD1. This CDR3 is built from 14 residues. Germline values: CDR1 SNHLY, CDR2 FYNNEI. V trimming: 5 bases; J trimming: 4 bases; junction bases outside the gene matches: 6. CDR3 residues: CASSSRTGFYGYTF. Here the CDR3 DNA reads TGTGCCAGCAGTTCCCGGACAGGGTTCTATGGCTACACCTTC.

This sequence joins TRBV4-3 and TRBJ1-5, with D possibly being TRBD1 (5 bases). There are 15 residues in the CDR3. Trimming stripped 0 bases from V and 3 bases from J, with 9 bases between. CDR1 is LGHNA and CDR2 is YSLEER in the germline V gene. In nucleotides, the CDR3 is TGCGCCAGCAGCCAAGATCGGACACCCAATCAGCCCCAGCATTTT. It is translated as CASSQDRTPNQPQHF.

The V call is TRBV7-2, the J call TRBJ1-5; 8 bases align to TRBD1. The germline V gene has CDR1 SGHTA and CDR2 FQGNSA. The J segment lost 4 bases and the V segment lost 5 bases, leaving 7 bases of the junction unmatched. The CDR3 consists of 15 residues. The CDR3 loop is CASSLQTGGNQPQHF. DNA for the CDR3: TGTGCCAGCAGCCTACAAACAGGGGGAAATCAGCCCCAGCATTTT. Filled out from reference TRBV7-2 and TRBJ1-5, the complete variable domain reads GAGVSQSPSNKVTEKGKDVELRCDPISGHTALYWYRQSLGQGLEFLIYFQGNSAPDKSGLPSDRFSAERTGGSVSTLTIQRTQQEDSAVYLCASSLQTGGNQPQHFGDGTRLSIL.

V is TRBV14 and J is TRBJ2-2; D call uncertain. Trimming removed 4 bases from V and 6 bases from J, with 9 bases in between. Germline loops: CDR1 SGHDN, CDR2 FVKESK. This CDR3 is built from 13 residues. CDR3 DNA: TGTGCCAGCAGCCCTACCTTCGCCGGGGAGCTGTTTTTT. Its translation is CASSPTFAGELFF.

This clone came up a few times. The chain employs TRBV11-2 and TRBJ2-5; 11 bases match TRBD2. Germline CDR1 reads SGHAT; CDR2 reads FQNNGV. J gave up 5 bases and V 0 bases, and 11 bases lay outside the gene matches. The CDR3 runs to 18 residues. CDR3 sequence reads: CASSLDPGGLAVWETQYF. The CDR3 DNA reads TGTGCCAGCAGCTTAGATCCGGGGGGACTAGCGGTGTGGGAGACCCAGTACTTC.

The chain combines TRBV7-2 with TRBJ2-6; D is undetermined. The CDR3 is 18 residues long. The germline gives CDR1 SGHTA, CDR2 FQGNSA. The V end lost 3 bases, the J end lost 0 bases, and 15 bases lay between the germline ends. The CDR3: CASSFGFFRSSGANVLTF. The CDR3 nucleotides read TGTGCCAGCAGCTTTGGTTTTTTTCGGAGCTCTGGGGCCAACGTCCTGACTTTC.

This clone was recorded once. The V and J genes are TRBV28 and TRBJ1-6; 7 bases map to TRBD1. V was clipped by 1 base and J by 6 bases; unmatched bases: 3. The CDR3 sequence is 15 residues long. Germline assignment: CDR1 MDHEN and CDR2 SYDVKM. CDR3 amino acids: CASSLYQGGNSPLHF. As DNA, the CDR3 is TGTGCCAGCAGTTTATACCAGGGGGGTAATTCACCCCTCCACTTT. Looking up the rest from reference TRBV28 and TRBJ1-6 gives the full variable domain: DVKVTQSSRYLVKRTGEKVFLECVQDMDHENMFWYRQDPGLGLRLIYFSYDVKMKEKGDIPEGYSVSREKKERFSLILESASTNQTSMYLCASSLYQGGNSPLHFGNGTRLTVT.

The chain links TRBV6-5 to TRBJ1-3, with a tentative D call TRBD1 (5 bases). Looked up from germline, CDR1 is MNHEY and CDR2 is SVGAGI. CDR3 length equals 15 residues. With 0 bases removed from V and 4 bases from J, the gap between germline ends came to 10 bases. CDR3 in amino acids: CASSYSSRAGNTIYF. Written as DNA, the CDR3 is TGTGCCAGCAGTTACTCGAGCAGGGCAGGAAACACCATATATTTT.